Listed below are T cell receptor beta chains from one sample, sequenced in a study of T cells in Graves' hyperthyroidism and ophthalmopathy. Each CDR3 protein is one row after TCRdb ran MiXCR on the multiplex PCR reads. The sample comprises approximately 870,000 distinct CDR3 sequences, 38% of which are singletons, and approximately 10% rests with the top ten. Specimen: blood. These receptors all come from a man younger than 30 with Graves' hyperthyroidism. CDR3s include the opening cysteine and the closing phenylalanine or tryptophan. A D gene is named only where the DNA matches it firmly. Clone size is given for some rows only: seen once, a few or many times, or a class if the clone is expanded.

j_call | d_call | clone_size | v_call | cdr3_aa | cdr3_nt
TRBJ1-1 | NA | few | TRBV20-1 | CSATLGGGNTEAFF | TGCAGTGCCACCCTGGGAGGGGGGAACACTGAAGCTTTCTTT
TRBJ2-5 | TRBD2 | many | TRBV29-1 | CSVTGTSGSMMETQYF | TGCAGCGTTACCGGGACTAGCGGGAGTATGATGGAGACCCAGTACTTC
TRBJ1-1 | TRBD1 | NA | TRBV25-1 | CASRLGQGRTEAFF | TGTGCCAGCCGTTTGGGACAGGGGAGGACTGAAGCTTTCTTT
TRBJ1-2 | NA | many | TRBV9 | CASSDPRDGTNYGYTF | TGTGCCAGCAGCGACCCCCGGGACGGTACTAACTATGGCTACACCTTC
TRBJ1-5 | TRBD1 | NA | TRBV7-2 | CASSLGGSRGEGSNQPQHF | TGTGCCAGCAGCTTAGGGGGTAGCAGGGGGGAAGGAAGCAATCAGCCCCAGCATTTT
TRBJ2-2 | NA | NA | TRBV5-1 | CASGFRASTGELFF | TGCGCCAGCGGCTTCCGAGCCTCCACCGGGGAGCTGTTTTTT
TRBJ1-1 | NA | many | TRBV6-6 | CASSYLGSEAFF | TGTGCCAGCAGTTACCTTGGATCTGAAGCTTTCTTT
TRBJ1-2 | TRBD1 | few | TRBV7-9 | CASSPRDRDGYTF | TGTGCCAGTAGTCCACGGGACAGGGATGGCTACACCTTC
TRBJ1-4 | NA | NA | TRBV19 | CASATGNEKLFF | TGTGCCAGTGCAACAGGGAATGAAAAACTGTTTTTT
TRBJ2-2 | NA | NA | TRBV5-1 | CASSLVQGESGELFF | TGCGCCAGCAGCTTGGTCCAGGGAGAGTCCGGGGAGCTGTTTTTT
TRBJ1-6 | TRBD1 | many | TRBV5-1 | CASSLGQSNSPLHF | TGTGCCAGCAGCTTGGGACAGTCCAATTCACCCCTCCACTTT
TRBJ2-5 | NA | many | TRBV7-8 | CASSLNRDQETQYF | TGTGCCAGCAGCTTGAACAGGGACCAAGAGACCCAGTACTTC
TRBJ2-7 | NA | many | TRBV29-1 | CSALRGYEQYF | TGCAGCGCCCTCCGGGGCTACGAGCAGTACTTC
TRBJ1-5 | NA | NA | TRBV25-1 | CASSGWEDNQPQHF | TGTGCCAGCAGTGGATGGGAAGACAATCAGCCCCAGCATTTT
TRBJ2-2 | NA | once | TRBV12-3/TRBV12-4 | CASSESQGVLTGELFF | TGTGCCAGCAGTGAGAGCCAGGGAGTTCTGACCGGGGAGCTGTTTTTT
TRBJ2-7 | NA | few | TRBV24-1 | CATSDLSPYTPFGEQYF | TGTGCCACCAGTGATTTATCACCTTATACACCTTTCGGCGAGCAGTACTTC
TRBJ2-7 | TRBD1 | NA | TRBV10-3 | CATGTGDSNQQYF | TGTGCCACCGGGACAGGGGATAGCAATCAGCAGTACTTC
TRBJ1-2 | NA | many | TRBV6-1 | CASGLPGYTF | TGTGCCAGCGGTTTACCGGGCTACACCTTC
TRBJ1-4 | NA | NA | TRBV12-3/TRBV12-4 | CASSPGRGEEKLFF | TGTGCCAGCAGTCCCGGTAGGGGAGAGGAAAAACTGTTTTTT
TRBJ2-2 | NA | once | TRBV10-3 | CAISESGVVVSNTGELFF | TGTGCCATCAGTGAGTCAGGGGTAGTCGTGTCCAACACCGGGGAGCTGTTTTTT
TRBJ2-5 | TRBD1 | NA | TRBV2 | CASSALGTGKETQYF | TGTGCCAGCAGTGCACTAGGGACAGGGAAAGAGACCCAGTACTTC
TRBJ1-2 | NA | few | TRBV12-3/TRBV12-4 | CASIDNLGPSNYGYTF | TGTGCCAGCATTGACAACCTAGGACCCTCTAACTATGGCTACACCTTC
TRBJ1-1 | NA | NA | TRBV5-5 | CASSWMSDTEAFF | TGTGCCAGCAGTTGGATGTCCGACACTGAAGCTTTCTTT
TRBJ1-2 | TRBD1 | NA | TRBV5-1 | CASSTGQGPGGYTF | TGCGCCAGCAGCACCGGACAGGGACCGGGAGGCTACACCTTC
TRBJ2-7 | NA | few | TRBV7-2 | CASSSELPYEQYF | TGTGCCAGCAGCTCAGAGCTCCCCTACGAGCAGTACTTC
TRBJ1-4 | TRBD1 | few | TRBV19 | CASSTSYSGTGVDNEKLFF | TGTGCCAGTAGTACTTCCTACTCCGGGACAGGGGTGGATAATGAAAAACTGTTTTTT
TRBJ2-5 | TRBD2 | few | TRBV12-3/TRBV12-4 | CASSFGSGGKETQYF | TGTGCCAGCAGTTTTGGTAGCGGGGGCAAAGAGACCCAGTACTTC
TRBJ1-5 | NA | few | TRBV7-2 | CASSSGTGAGQPQHF | TGTGCCAGCAGCTCCGGGACGGGCGCGGGTCAGCCCCAGCATTTT
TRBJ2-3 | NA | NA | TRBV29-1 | CSVPAPVGQYF | TGCAGCGTCCCTGCCCCAGTCGGGCAGTATTTT
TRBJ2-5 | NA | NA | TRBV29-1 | CSVGEGGTQYF | TGCAGCGTTGGCGAGGGGGGGACCCAGTACTTC
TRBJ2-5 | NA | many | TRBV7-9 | CASSLARDPQETQYF | TGTGCCAGCAGCTTAGCGAGGGACCCCCAAGAGACCCAGTACTTC
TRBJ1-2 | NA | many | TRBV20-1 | CSATGSYYGYTF | TGCAGTGCAACAGGGTCCTACTATGGCTACACCTTC
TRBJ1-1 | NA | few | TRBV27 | CASGQPTEAFF | TGTGCCAGCGGACAACCCACTGAAGCTTTCTTT
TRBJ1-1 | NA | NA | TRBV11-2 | CLLNTEAFF | TGTTTGCTGAACACTGAAGCTTTCTTT
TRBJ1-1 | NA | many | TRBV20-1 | CSASQTGYTEAFF | TGCAGTGCTAGTCAGACAGGCTACACTGAAGCTTTCTTT
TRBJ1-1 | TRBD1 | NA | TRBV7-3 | CASSRTGGIGEAFF | TGTGCCAGCAGTCGAACAGGGGGCATAGGGGAAGCTTTCTTT
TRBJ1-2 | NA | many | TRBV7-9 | CASSLDVGSRGYTF | TGTGCCAGCAGCCTGGACGTAGGATCTCGCGGCTACACCTTC
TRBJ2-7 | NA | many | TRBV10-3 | CAISDLILGEQYF | TGTGCCATCAGTGACCTAATTCTAGGCGAGCAGTACTTC
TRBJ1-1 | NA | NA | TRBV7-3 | CASSLRRGRRNTEAFF | TGTGCCAGCAGTCTTCGACGCGGACGGCGGAACACTGAAGCTTTCTTT
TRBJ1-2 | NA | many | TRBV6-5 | CATLSDWTNGYTF | TGTGCCACCCTTTCGGACTGGACCAATGGCTACACCTTC